Listed below are T cell receptor beta chains from one sample, sequenced in a study of CD8 T cells in ankylosing spondylitis. TCRdb re-called the 5' RACE reads through MiXCR, storing one row per CDR3 protein. The data show over 100,000 distinct CDR3 sequences, over 6.5% seen once. The sequenced sample consisted of blood, either unsorted or a sorted T cell fraction (not recorded which). The receptors derive from a male donor with ankylosing spondylitis or in good health (not recorded which). The CDR3 runs from the conserved cysteine through the conserved F or W. A D gene is named only where the DNA matches it firmly. The size field reads once, few, many, or a class for an expanded clone.

TRBJ2-3,NA,TRBV18,many,TGTGCCAGCTCACGACTCGACAGCACAGATACGCAGTATTTT,CASSRLDSTDTQYF
TRBJ1-5,TRBD1,TRBV7-2,many,TGTGCCAGCAGCTTAGTCGGGACAGGTAGCAATCAGCCCCAGCATTTT,CASSLVGTGSNQPQHF
TRBJ2-7,TRBD1,TRBV7-9,few,TGTGCCAGCAGCTTAGCGGGACAGGGATCCTACGAGCAGTACTTC,CASSLAGQGSYEQYF
TRBJ2-7,NA,TRBV18,many,TGTGCCAGCTCAACAACACAGACCCTCACGGAGCAGTACTTC,CASSTTQTLTEQYF
TRBJ1-1,NA,TRBV6-1,many,TGTGCCAGCCAGAGGTCCGGGACCCACACTGAAGCTTTCTTT,CASQRSGTHTEAFF
TRBJ2-3,NA,TRBV5-1,many,TGCGCCAGCAGCTTATTCCGGGAGAAGGGTAGCACAGATACGCAGTATTTT,CASSLFREKGSTDTQYF
TRBJ1-2,NA,TRBV4-3,many,TGCGCCAGCAGCCAAGTCCCCCCGGCTACTTATGGCTACACCTTC,CASSQVPPATYGYTF
TRBJ2-3,TRBD2,TRBV20-1,many,TGCAGTGCTAGAGAGGGAGCTAGCGGGAGCACAGATACGCAGTATTTT,CSAREGASGSTDTQYF
TRBJ1-6,NA,TRBV20-1,many,TGCAGTGCCAATCAACGAGATAATTCACCCCTCCACTTT,CSANQRDNSPLHF
TRBJ2-1,TRBD2,TRBV20-1,many,TGCAGTGCTCTCACGACTAGCCCCCCATACAATGAGCAGTTCTTC,CSALTTSPPYNEQFF
TRBJ2-2,TRBD1,TRBV29-1,many,TGCAGCGTCCGCCGGGACAGGAACACCGGGGAGCTGTTTTTT,CSVRRDRNTGELFF
TRBJ2-2,NA,TRBV12-3/TRBV12-4,many,TGTGCCAGCAGTTTTTTTGTCAGGGGTAGAGGGGAGCTGTTTTTT,CASSFFVRGRGELFF